The rows below give T cell receptor beta chains drawn from one sample of a study of blood T cell repertoires in COVID-19. The table came from immunoSEQ multiplex PCR; TCRdb's copy has only in-frame clones and leaves some out. The sample lists under 200,000 clones, roughly 75% occurring once. What was sequenced was peripheral blood. These receptors came from a man between 65 and 80 years old with active or convalescent COVID-19. The CDR3 runs from the conserved cysteine through the conserved F or W. The D gene is left open where the match is weak. The size entry is marked missing in some rows and otherwise reads once, few, many or a size class.

clone_size,v_call,d_call,j_call,cdr3_aa,cdr3_nt
NA,TRBV6-5,NA,TRBJ1-4,CALSSGGQTNEKLFF,TGTGCGTTATCTTCGGGAGGGCAAACTAATGAAAAACTGTTTTTT
few,TRBV2,TRBD1,TRBJ1-4,CASSPDRGRIEKLFF,TGTGCCAGCAGTCCCGACAGGGGGCGAATTGAAAAACTGTTTTTT
NA,TRBV6-5,NA,TRBJ2-3,CASSYGTTSTDTQYF,TGTGCCAGCAGTTACGGCACGACTAGCACAGATACGCAGTATTTT
NA,TRBV5-6,NA,TRBJ1-2,CASSQGPGINYGYTF,TGTGCCAGCAGTCAAGGACCAGGGATAAACTATGGCTACACCTTC
few,TRBV7-2,TRBD2,TRBJ2-3,CASSRRLAGTDTQYF,TGTGCCAGCAGCCGTCGACTAGCGGGCACAGATACGCAGTATTTT
NA,TRBV3-1/TRBV3-2,TRBD1,TRBJ1-1,CASSQEEGARGAFF,TGTGCCAGCAGCCAAGAGGAGGGGGCTCGTGGAGCTTTCTTT
NA,TRBV23-1,NA,TRBJ2-6,CASSQSPRQTNVLTF,TGCGCCAGCAGTCAATCACCCAGACAGACCAACGTCCTGACTTTC
NA,TRBV10-3,TRBD1,TRBJ2-3,CAIRRTGGATDTQYF,TGTGCCATCAGAAGGACAGGGGGCGCAACAGATACGCAGTATTTT
NA,TRBV10-2,NA,TRBJ1-4,CASSDGATNEKLFF,TGCGCCAGCAGTGACGGGGCAACTAATGAAAAACTGTTTTTT
NA,TRBV6-2/TRBV6-3,NA,TRBJ2-5,CASSLGGKETQYF,TGTGCCAGCAGTCTTGGGGGCAAGGAGACCCAGTACTTC
NA,TRBV4-3,TRBD1,TRBJ1-2,CASSPLGQVTKFDGYTF,TGCGCCAGCAGCCCACTTGGACAGGTGACCAAATTTGATGGCTACACCTTC
NA,TRBV3-1/TRBV3-2,TRBD1,TRBJ2-3,CASSQTGQGSSTDTQYF,TGTGCCAGCAGCCAAACGGGACAGGGATCTAGCACAGATACGCAGTATTTT
NA,TRBV6-5,NA,TRBJ2-7,CASTIKGFSYEQYF,TGTGCCAGCACCATAAAGGGGTTCTCCTACGAGCAGTACTTC
NA,TRBV11-2,TRBD2,TRBJ2-7,CASSSGTSPTGYEQYF,TGTGCCAGCAGCTCAGGGACTAGCCCTACCGGGTACGAGCAGTACTTC
NA,TRBV14,TRBD1,TRBJ1-6,CASNPGGNSPLHF,TGTGCCAGCAACCCAGGGGGTAATTCACCCCTCCACTTT
NA,TRBV18,NA,TRBJ2-7,CASSPNGEVSYEQYF,TGTGCCAGCTCACCAAACGGGGAGGTCTCCTACGAGCAGTACTTC
NA,TRBV12-3/TRBV12-4,NA,TRBJ1-3,CASSPSGNTIYF,TGTGCCAGCAGCCCTAGTGGAAACACCATATATTTT
NA,TRBV7-9,NA,TRBJ1-1,CASSLWGENEAFF,TGTGCCAGCAGCTTATGGGGAGAAAATGAAGCTTTCTTT
NA,TRBV5-1,NA,TRBJ2-7,CASSLGRTESSYEQYF,TGCGCCAGCAGCTTAGGGCGGACAGAGAGCTCCTACGAGCAGTACTTC